The 23 T cell receptor beta chains below all came from one sample that was sequenced in a study of blood T cell repertoires in COVID-19. Method: immunoSEQ multiplex PCR; TCRdb's copy keeps in-frame clones and lacks some. The repertoire has 300,000 to 350,000 clones, more than 80% of them found once; the top ten carry roughly 7%. Sequenced input: peripheral blood. These receptors were collected from a woman younger than 45 with COVID-19, enrolled during active disease.

V gene TRBV19 combines with J gene TRBJ2-7, with TRBD1 as a possible D gene (5 bases). CDR1 and CDR2 (germline): LNHDA, SQIVND (reference sequence). Between the trimmed V and J ends, which lost 5 bases and 5 bases, there was a span of 13 bases. The CDR3 is made up of 13 amino acids. The CDR3 DNA sequence: TGTGCCAGTAGTGGGCAGGGTCGAGACGAGCAGTACTTC. Translation: CASSGQGRDEQYF.

This sequence joins TRBV9 and TRBJ1-1, with D tentatively TRBD1 (5 bases). V gave up 0 bases and J gave up 6 bases, with 12 bases separating them. Germline-derived CDR1 and CDR2 are SGDLS and YYNGEE. The CDR3 is 14 residues long. As DNA, the CDR3 is TGTGCCAGCAGCGTAGGGTCGGGGGTTTCTGAAGCTTTCTTT. This sequence encodes CASSVGSGVSEAFF.

The V and J genes are TRBV30 and TRBJ1-1; weak D call: TRBD1 (5 bases). Trimming took off 2 bases at V and 11 bases at J, with 12 bases between the two ends. Germline assignment: CDR1 GTSNPN and CDR2 SVGIG (reference sequence). This CDR3 comprises 11 residues. The CDR3 nucleotides read TGTGCCTGGAGTAAGAGACCAGGGGCTTTCTTT. Translation: CAWSKRPGAFF.

V and J are TRBV19 and TRBJ1-1; 7 nucleotides match TRBD1. CDR1 and CDR2 from the germline V gene are LNHDA and SQIVND (reference sequence). After removal of 3 bases from V and 5 bases from J, the junction contained 3 bases not matched to a gene. The CDR3 is 13 residues long. The DNA for the CDR3 is TGTGCCAGTAGTATCGTACAGGGGACTGAAGCTTTCTTT. Translated, it gives CASSIVQGTEAFF. The full variable domain, rest sourced from reference TRBV19 and TRBJ1-1, is DGGITQSPKYLFRKEGQNVTLSCEQNLNHDAMYWYRQDPGQGLRLIYYSQIVNDFQKGDIAEGYSVSREKKESFPLTVTSAQKNPTAFYLCASSIVQGTEAFFGQGTRLTVV.

V gene TRBV5-1 combines with J gene TRBJ2-1, with 9 positions matching TRBD2. Losses at the gene ends were 5 bases for V and 7 bases for J; bases not matched to a gene: 10. CDR1 and CDR2 from the germline V gene are SGHRS and YFSETQ. CDR3 length equals 15 residues. The CDR3 region is CASRDSGSGVNEQFF. For the CDR3, the DNA is TGCGCCAGCAGAGATAGCGGGAGCGGAGTTAATGAGCAGTTCTTC.

The chain joins TRBV28 to TRBJ1-3, with TRBD1 as a possible D gene (6 bases). The germline gives CDR1 MDHEN, CDR2 SYDVKM. The length of the CDR3 is 13 residues. Trimming removed 6 bases at V and 2 bases at J, with 8 bases between. For the CDR3, the DNA is TGTGCCAGCAGCCCAGGGGCTGGAAACACCATATATTTT. It yields the protein CASSPGAGNTIYF.

This clone has a single count. This chain uses TRBV24-1 with TRBJ2-1; 8 positions match TRBD2. The CDR3 extends over 15 amino acids. The ends lost 3 bases at V and 6 bases at J; junction bases unmatched: 6. Per germline, CDR1 KGHDR and CDR2 SFDVKD. CDR3 in amino acids: CATSDPRTSTNEQFF. For the CDR3, the DNA is TGTGCCACCAGTGATCCTAGGACTAGCACCAATGAGCAGTTCTTC.

The V and J genes are TRBV13 and TRBJ1-6, with D possibly TRBD1 on 5 matching bases. Germline V gives CDR1 PRHDT, CDR2 FYEKMQ (reference sequence). With 1 base removed from V and 10 bases from J, the gap between germline ends came to 20 bases. This CDR3 has 17 residues. CDR3 residues: CASSLASRALLWSPLHF. In DNA, the CDR3 is TGTGCCAGCAGCTTAGCGTCCAGGGCGTTACTATGGTCACCCCTCCACTTT.

This clone was seen once. The chain employs TRBV30 and TRBJ2-5, with TRBD2 matching 13 bases. After removal of 3 bases from V and 1 base from J, the junction contained 11 bases not matched to a gene. Germline loops: CDR1 GTSNPN, CDR2 SVGIG (reference sequence). CDR3 length: 18 residues. CDR3 loop: CAWSGGLAGTGGQETQYF. The CDR3, as DNA: TGTGCCTGGAGCGGGGGACTAGCGGGAACTGGCGGCCAAGAGACCCAGTACTTC.

V is TRBV2 and J is TRBJ1-4; 9 bases map to TRBD1. The junction had 9 bases not matched to a gene; V was cut back by 6 bases and J by 7 bases. CDR1 and CDR2 (germline): SNHLY, FYNNEI. The CDR3 totals 15 residues. CDR3: CASRAGTGYGEKLFF. The DNA for the CDR3 is TGTGCCAGCAGAGCAGGGACAGGGTACGGTGAAAAACTGTTTTTT.

This clone was seen only once. V usage is TRBV7-3 and J usage is TRBJ2-1, with 8 bases identical to TRBD2. The CDR3 length is 15 residues. V trimming: 5 bases; J trimming: 8 bases; junction bases outside the gene matches: 11. Per germline, CDR1 SGHTA and CDR2 FQGTGA. The chain's CDR3 is CASSRGGQGSYEQFF. The CDR3 DNA is TGTGCCAGCAGCCGGGGGGGTCAAGGTTCCTATGAGCAGTTCTTC.

The chain employs TRBV2 and TRBJ2-7, with TRBD1 matching 7 bases. Trimming removed 6 bases from V and 1 base from J; junction bases left unmatched: 6. The CDR3 is made up of 14 amino acids. Germline values: CDR1 SNHLY, CDR2 FYNNEI. In DNA, the CDR3 is TGTGCCAGCAGCGAGGGGGCCCCTTCCTACGAGCAGTACTTC. It specifies CASSEGAPSYEQYF.

V usage is TRBV19 and J usage is TRBJ2-7; possible D gene TRBD1, 5 bases. V was shortened by 5 bases and J by 5 bases, with 10 bases between the two germline ends. CDR3 size: 12 residues. Germline V CDR1 and CDR2: LNHDA, SQIVND (reference sequence). CDR3 residues: CASSAGPHEQYF. DNA of the CDR3: TGTGCCAGTAGTGCAGGGCCCCACGAGCAGTACTTC.

V and J are TRBV28 and TRBJ1-5; D call uncertain. The CDR3 has 12 residues. Germline V lookup: CDR1 MDHEN, CDR2 SYDVKM. V dropped 6 bases and J dropped 7 bases, with 10 bases sitting between them. In DNA form, the CDR3 reads TGTGCCAGCAGGCAAACGGTACAGCCCCAGCATTTT. Residues: CASRQTVQPQHF.

The chain carries TRBV6-5 and TRBJ1-1, with 7 bases fitting TRBD1. CDR1 is MNHEY, CDR2 SVGAGI, per germline. J was trimmed by 8 bases and V by 6 bases; bases with no gene match: 3. This CDR3 contains 11 residues. The CDR3 DNA reads TGTGCCAGCAGGGAGGGACAGGAAGCTTTCTTT. This codes for CASREGQEAFF.

The rearrangement joins TRBV7-8 to TRBJ2-7, with 9 positions matching TRBD2. Germline CDR1 is SGHVS and CDR2 is FQNEAQ. This CDR3 contains 14 residues. The ends lost 2 bases at V and 6 bases at J; junction bases unmatched: 5. CDR3 bases: TGTGCCAGCAGCTTACCGGGACTAGCCCCCGAGCAGTACTTC. Protein sequence: CASSLPGLAPEQYF.

This chain joins TRBV5-4 and TRBJ2-7, with D possibly TRBD1 on 6 matching bases. V lost 0 bases and J lost 2, with 12 bases in between. CDR3 length equals 15 residues. Germline lookup yields CDR1 SGHNT and CDR2 YYREEE (reference sequence). The CDR3 spells CASSLAFSGAYEQYF. DNA of the CDR3: TGTGCCAGCAGCTTGGCCTTTTCAGGGGCCTACGAGCAGTACTTC.

The table lists this clone with a count of one. The chain couples TRBV5-1 to TRBJ1-6, with 7 bases that match TRBD1. V was pared by 4 bases and J by 6 bases, with 7 bases of the junction left unmatched. CDR1 is SGHRS, CDR2 YFSETQ, per germline. The CDR3 consists of 15 residues. The CDR3 reads CASSPGQLGNSPLHF. The CDR3 DNA reads TGCGCCAGCAGCCCGGGACAGCTGGGTAATTCACCCCTCCACTTT.

The genes are TRBV24-1 and TRBJ1-5; the D gene is possibly TRBD1 (6 bases). V was clipped by 6 bases and J by 1 base, with 15 bases between them. This CDR3 is 16 amino acids long. Germline loops: CDR1 KGHDR, CDR2 SFDVKD. Here the CDR3 reads CATSPSGGGSNQPQHF. CDR3 sequence (DNA): TGTGCCACCAGTCCCTCGGGGGGGGGCAGCAATCAGCCCCAGCATTTT.

This chain joins TRBV10-3 and TRBJ1-6; the match to TRBD1 covers 9 bases. Germline CDR1 ENHRY, CDR2 SYGVKD. The V gene end was trimmed by 6 bases and the J gene end by 9 bases; junction bases not matched to a gene: 9. The CDR3 spans 15 residues. The CDR3 here is CAIRNRTGEASPLHF. The DNA of the CDR3 is TGTGCCATCAGGAACCGGACAGGGGAGGCTTCACCCCTCCACTTT.

The chain uses TRBV5-1 and TRBJ2-1; D is possibly TRBD2 (5 bases). The CDR3 extends over 16 amino acids. Germline loops: CDR1 SGHRS, CDR2 YFSETQ. V was trimmed by 0 bases and J by 0 bases, leaving 10 bases between them. The CDR3 region is CASSLDPAVSYNEQFF. CDR3 DNA: TGCGCCAGCAGCTTGGATCCAGCGGTCTCCTACAATGAGCAGTTCTTC.

This sequence joins TRBV5-1 and TRBJ1-4; possible D gene TRBD1, 6 bases. This CDR3 contains 16 residues. Trimming took 5 bases from V and 3 from J, leaving 17 bases between them. Germline V gene data show CDR1 as SGHRS and CDR2 as YFSETQ. DNA of the CDR3: TGCGCCAGCAGTCCCGCACAGGGACCCCCTAATGAAAAACTGTTTTTT. This codes for CASSPAQGPPNEKLFF.

V usage is TRBV6-5 and J usage is TRBJ1-5, with D perhaps TRBD1 (6 bases). V gave up 5 bases and J gave up 0 bases, with 8 bases separating them. The germline CDR1 and CDR2 sequences are MNHEY and SVGAGI. This CDR3 has 14 residues. Here the CDR3 reads CASSPDSSNQPQHF. CDR3 nucleotide sequence: TGTGCCAGCAGTCCGGACAGTAGCAATCAGCCCCAGCATTTT.